This T cell receptor beta chain comes out of a study of OX40 agonist ivuxolimab in advanced cancers. As for the study in general: Enrolled patients in dose escalation had cancers that were hepatocellular carcinoma, melanoma, renal cell or head and neck cancer. Under the entry rules, prior anti-PD-1, anti-PD-L1 or anti-CTLA-4 therapy was allowed, and more than 35% had some. Study-wide points: Which antigen the expanded peripheral T cells recognized is unknown. The mean number of expanded clones was higher in CD8+ T cells than in CD4+.

Sequencing used immunoSEQ multiplex PCR; TCRdb keeps in-frame clones, though not all of them. This table holds more than 45,000 clones, around 82% found once. This clone was found a few times. Antigen: not known. This specimen consisted of CD4+ or CD8+ T cells sorted from blood, obtained in a trial of the OX40 agonist ivuxolimab. The sequence derives from an adult with an advanced solid tumor such as melanoma, head and neck, liver or kidney cancer.

As DNA, the CDR3 is TGTGCCAGCAGTTTATTAGGTTTGAACGAGCAGTACTTC. Protein: CASSLLGLNEQYF. J is TRBJ2-7 and V is TRBV6-6; D is undetermined. The CDR3 sequence is 13 residues long. Per the germline V gene, CDR1 is MNHNY and CDR2 is SVGAGI (reference sequence). With 4 bases removed from V and 5 bases from J, the gap between germline ends came to 12 bases.